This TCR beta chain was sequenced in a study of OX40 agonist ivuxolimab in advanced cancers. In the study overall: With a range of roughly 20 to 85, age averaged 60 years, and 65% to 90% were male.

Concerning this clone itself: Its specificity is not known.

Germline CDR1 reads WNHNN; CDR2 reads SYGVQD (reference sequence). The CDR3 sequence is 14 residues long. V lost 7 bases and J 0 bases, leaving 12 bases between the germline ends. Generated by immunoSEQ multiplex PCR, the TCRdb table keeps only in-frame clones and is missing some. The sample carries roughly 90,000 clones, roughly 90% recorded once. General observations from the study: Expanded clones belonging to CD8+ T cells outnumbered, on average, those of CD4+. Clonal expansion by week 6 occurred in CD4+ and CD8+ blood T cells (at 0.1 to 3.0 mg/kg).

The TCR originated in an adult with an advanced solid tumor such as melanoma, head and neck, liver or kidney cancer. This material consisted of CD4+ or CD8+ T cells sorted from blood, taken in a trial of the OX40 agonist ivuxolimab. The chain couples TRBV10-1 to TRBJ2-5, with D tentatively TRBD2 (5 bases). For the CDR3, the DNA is TGCGCCAGCAAGGCTCCGGGGTACCAAGAGACCCAGTACTTC. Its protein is CASKAPGYQETQYF.